One sample yielded the 10 T cell receptor beta chains listed below, sequenced in a study of T-cell reconstitution after alpha-beta-depleted transplantation in children. As it was prepared, the TCRbeta library received unique molecular identifiers. TCRdb reanalysed the PCR reads using MiXCR and keeps one entry per CDR3 protein. The sample consists of 190,000 or so distinct CDR3 sequences, 6.3% of them appearing once. Sequencing used PBMCs, obtained before TCRalphabeta/CD19-depleted stem cell transplant. The receptors originated from a girl under two years old with combined immunodeficiency, due to receive a stem cell transplant.

The sample holds many counts of this clonotype. The chain is built from TRBV25-1 and TRBJ2-4; D gene ambiguous. Between the trimmed V and J ends, which lost 0 bases and 6 bases, there was a span of 24 bases. The CDR3 is 19 residues long. The V gene's germline CDR1 is MGHDK and CDR2 SYGVNS. This CDR3 is CASSEYFVARPKERNIQYF. The CDR3 DNA is TGTGCCAGCAGTGAATATTTCGTAGCCCGCCCTAAAGAGAGAAACATTCAGTACTTC.

This clonotype was observed at least ten times. The CDR3: CASSFGLEQYF. CDR3 nucleotide sequence: TGTGCCAGCAGTTTTGGACTGGAGCAGTACTTC. The V and J genes are TRBV12-3 or TRBV12-4 and TRBJ2-7; D possibly corresponds to TRBD2 (5 bases). V was trimmed by 3 bases and J by 7 bases, leaving 7 bases between them. CDR3 length: 11 residues.

The genes are TRBV20-1 and TRBJ2-1; 7 bases match TRBD2. Germline trimming cut 0 bases from V and 5 bases from J; bases unmatched to any gene: 7. Looked up from germline, CDR1 is DFQATT and CDR2 is SNEGSKA (reference sequence). The CDR3 runs to 15 residues. The CDR3 loop is CSARELRGINNEQFF. CDR3 in DNA: TGCAGTGCTAGAGAGCTGCGGGGGATCAACAATGAGCAGTTCTTC.

The table lists this clonotype with many counts. The genes are TRBV4-3 and TRBJ2-1; D gene unclear. The V end was cut by 2 bases, the J end by 4 bases, with 9 bases between. CDR3 length: 14 amino acids. From germline, CDR1 is LGHNA and CDR2 YSLEER. The CDR3 DNA reads TGCGCCAGCAGCCAACGTTGGGCTTACAATGAGCAGTTCTTC. Its translation: CASSQRWAYNEQFF.

This clonotype was counted only a few times. The V and J genes are TRBV5-4 and TRBJ1-6, with D unresolved. CDR3 length: 13 amino acids. Per germline, CDR1 SGHNT and CDR2 YYREEE (reference sequence). Trimming removed 4 bases from V and 11 bases from J, with 13 bases in between. The CDR3 sequence is CASSQFTRTPLHF. The CDR3 nucleotides read TGTGCCAGCAGCCAATTCACTCGGACACCCCTCCACTTT. Combining the CDR3 with reference TRBV5-4 and TRBJ1-6 gives the whole variable domain ETGVTQSPTHLIKTRGQQVTLRCSSQSGHNTVSWYQQALGQGPQFIFQYYREEENGRGNFPPRFSGLQFPNYSSELNVNALELDDSALYLCASSQFTRTPLHFGNGTRLTVT.

The chain carries TRBV21-1 and TRBJ1-5; the D call in the table, TRBD1, was not verified against the DNA. TRBV21-1 is listed as a pseudogene. The CDR3 sequence is 15 residues long. CDR3 bases: TGTGCCAGCTTGAACCAGGGGGTAAGCAATCAGCCCCAGCATTTT. The encoded protein is CASLNQGVSNQPQHF.

The table lists this clonotype with many counts. The chain combines TRBV6-5 with TRBJ2-3; D is unresolved. CDR3 length equals 14 residues. Germline loops: CDR1 MNHEY, CDR2 SVGAGI. Trimming pared 2 bases from V and 2 bases from J, leaving 8 bases between. The CDR3, as DNA: TGTGCCAGCAGTTACGGGATCAACACAGATACGCAGTATTTT. This encodes CASSYGINTDTQYF.

The table lists this clonotype with many counts. The chain carries TRBV12-3 or TRBV12-4 and TRBJ2-3; unclear D gene. This CDR3 has 15 amino acids. The V end was cut by 5 bases, the J end by 2 bases, with 14 bases between. For the CDR3, the DNA is TGTGCCAGCAGTCTCGCCCTAACTAACACAGATACGCAGTATTTT. Its translation is CASSLALTNTDTQYF.

This clonotype was seen repeatedly, ten times or more. The chain uses TRBV5-1 and TRBJ2-1; D may be TRBD2 (5 bases). The CDR3 sequence is 16 residues long. Trimming took off 4 bases at V and 0 bases at J, with 14 bases between the two ends. Per germline, CDR1 SGHRS and CDR2 YFSETQ. This CDR3 reads CASSPQAGPSYNEQFF. For the CDR3, the DNA is TGCGCCAGCAGCCCTCAGGCGGGTCCCTCCTACAATGAGCAGTTCTTC.

Many counts were recorded for this clonotype. The J gene is TRBJ2-3, the V gene TRBV9; D is unclear. The CDR3 length is 15 residues. V lost 0 bases and J 2 bases, leaving 10 bases between the germline ends. Germline V gene data show CDR1 as SGDLS and CDR2 as YYNGEE. The CDR3 DNA sequence: TGTGCCAGCAGCGTAGGCGGCAGCCACACAGATACGCAGTATTTT. Translation: CASSVGGSHTDTQYF.